Below, 9 T cell receptor beta chains from the same sample are listed, as sequenced in a study of blood T cell repertoires in COVID-19. Sequencing was performed with immunoSEQ multiplex PCR; in TCRdb, only in-frame clones are kept and a portion is missing. The profile shows more than 200,000 clones, 70% to 85% of them singletons. The material sequenced was peripheral blood. These receptors all stem from a woman aged 40 to 55 with active or convalescent COVID-19.

The CDR3 region has the DNA TGTGCCAGCAGAGGAATGACAGGGGGTGCCGGGGGCACTGAAGCTTTCTTT. Its protein is CASRGMTGGAGGTEAFF. The rearrangement joins TRBV2 to TRBJ1-1; 9 nucleotides agree with TRBD1. V lost 6 bases, J lost 4 bases, and 15 bases stayed unmatched. Germline loops: CDR1 SNHLY, CDR2 FYNNEI. The CDR3 length is 17 residues.

The sample holds a few counts of this clone. CDR3 sequence reads: CASSFSSGFGYTF. CDR3 bases: TGTGCCAGCAGTTTTTCCTCGGGTTTTGGCTACACCTTC. The genes are TRBV12-3 or TRBV12-4 and TRBJ1-2; no clear D gene. CDR3 length: 13 residues. V gave up 3 bases and J gave up 7 bases, with 12 bases separating them.

The rearrangement uses TRBV5-5 and TRBJ2-1; no reliable D call. Trimming left V 0 bases short and J 8 bases short, with 9 bases between. The germline CDR1 and CDR2 sequences are SGHKS and YYEKEE (reference sequence). The CDR3 has 13 amino acids. The CDR3 reads CASSLAAGHEQFF. Here the CDR3 DNA reads TGTGCCAGCAGCTTGGCTGCCGGTCATGAGCAGTTCTTC.

The chain joins TRBV27 to TRBJ1-6; maybe TRBD1 (5 bases). This CDR3 is 20 amino acids long. CDR1 and CDR2 (germline): MNHEY, SMNVEV (reference sequence). The ends were cut back, 3 bases at V and 9 bases at J, with 30 bases in the middle. The CDR3 loop is CASSFPPLRGGREASSPLHF. The DNA of the CDR3 is TGTGCCAGCAGTTTCCCTCCCCTAAGGGGAGGCAGGGAGGCTAGTTCACCCCTCCACTTT.

This rearrangement joins TRBV20-1 to TRBJ1-5; D call uncertain. V lost 3 bases to trimming and J lost 0 bases, with 9 bases between them. Germline loops: CDR1 DFQATT, CDR2 SNEGSKA (reference sequence). This CDR3 has 14 amino acids. The CDR3 is CSASTPSSNQPQHF. The DNA for the CDR3 is TGCAGTGCTAGTACTCCATCTAGCAATCAGCCCCAGCATTTT.

This chain links TRBV12-3 or TRBV12-4 with TRBJ2-7; 7 bases fit TRBD1. The CDR3 runs 13 residues. The V segment lost 10 bases and the J segment 3 bases; nucleotides outside the gene matches: 9. The CDR3 region has the DNA TGTGCCACCCAAACGGCAGGGGGCTACGAGCAGTACTTC. Amino acids: CATQTAGGYEQYF.

The rearrangement links TRBV10-2 to TRBJ2-1; TRBD2 is a possible D gene (5 bases). V lost 6 bases to trimming and J lost 4 bases, with 16 bases between them. The CDR3 loop spans 15 amino acids. In germline, CDR1 is WSHSY, CDR2 SAAADI. CDR3 region: CASSATTAVYNEQFF. The CDR3, as DNA: TGCGCCAGCAGCGCGACTACGGCCGTTTACAATGAGCAGTTCTTC.

This clone was observed a few times. V and J are TRBV28 and TRBJ2-3; TRBD1 is a possible D gene (6 bases). CDR1 and CDR2 from the germline V gene are MDHEN and SYDVKM. The ends were cut back, 4 bases at V and 6 bases at J, with 14 bases in the middle. There are 14 residues in the CDR3. The CDR3 loop reads CASSYIPGADTQYF. The CDR3 bases are TGTGCCAGCAGTTATATACCAGGGGCCGATACGCAGTATTTT.

This clone was seen more than once but under ten times. The V and J genes are TRBV7-9 and TRBJ1-6; D perhaps matches TRBD1 (5 bases). V was shortened by 5 bases and J by 7 bases, with 15 bases between the two germline ends. Germline V lookup: CDR1 SEHNR, CDR2 FQNEAQ (reference sequence). This CDR3 contains 15 residues. CDR3 sequence: CASSQEPRGNSPLHF. The CDR3, as DNA: TGTGCCAGCAGCCAGGAGCCAAGGGGAAATTCACCCCTCCACTTT.